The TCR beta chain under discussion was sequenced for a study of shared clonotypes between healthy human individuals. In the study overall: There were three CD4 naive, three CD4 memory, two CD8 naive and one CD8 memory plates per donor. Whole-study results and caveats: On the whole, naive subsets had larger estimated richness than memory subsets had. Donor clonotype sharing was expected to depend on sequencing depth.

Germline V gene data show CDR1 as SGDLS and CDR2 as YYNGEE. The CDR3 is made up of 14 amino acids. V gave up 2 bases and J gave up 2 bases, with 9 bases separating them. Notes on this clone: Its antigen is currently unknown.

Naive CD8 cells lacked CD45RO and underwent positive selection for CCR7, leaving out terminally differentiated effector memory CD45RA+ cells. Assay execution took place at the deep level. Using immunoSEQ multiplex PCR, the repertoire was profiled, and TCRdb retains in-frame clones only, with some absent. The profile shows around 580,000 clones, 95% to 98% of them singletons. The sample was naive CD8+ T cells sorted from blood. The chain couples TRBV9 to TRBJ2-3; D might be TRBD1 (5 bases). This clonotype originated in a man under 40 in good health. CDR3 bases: TGTGCCAGCAGCGTTCAGGGTATCACAGATACGCAGTATTTT. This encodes CASSVQGITDTQYF.